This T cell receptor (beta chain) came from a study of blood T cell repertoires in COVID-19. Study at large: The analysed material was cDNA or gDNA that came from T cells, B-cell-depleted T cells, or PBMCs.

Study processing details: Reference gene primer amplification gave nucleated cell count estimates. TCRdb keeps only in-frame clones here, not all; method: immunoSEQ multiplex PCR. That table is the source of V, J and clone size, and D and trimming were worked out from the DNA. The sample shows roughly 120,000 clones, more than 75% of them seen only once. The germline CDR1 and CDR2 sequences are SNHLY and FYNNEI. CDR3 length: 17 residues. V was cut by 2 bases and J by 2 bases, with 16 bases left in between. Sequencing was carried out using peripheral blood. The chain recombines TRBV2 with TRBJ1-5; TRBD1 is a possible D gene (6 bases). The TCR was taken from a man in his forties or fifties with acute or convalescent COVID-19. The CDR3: CASSERGGRRGNQPQHF. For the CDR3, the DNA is TGTGCCAGCAGTGAAAGGGGGGGCCGGAGGGGCAATCAGCCCCAGCATTTT.